This T cell receptor beta chain was identified in a study of T-cell reconstitution after alpha-beta-depleted transplantation in children. Study results and caveats: T-cell numbers and diversity one year post-transplant derived largely from freshly generated T cells. At around two months after transplant, the alpha-beta T cells were reportedly derived from several hundred expanded clones that came from non-depleted graft cells. Some patients showed high day-60 TCRbeta diversity, which derived from surviving recipient T cells and thymic progenitors.

Germline V lookup: CDR1 SGHTA, CDR2 FQGNSA. The V end lost 4 bases, the J end lost 4 bases, and 10 bases lay between the germline ends. This CDR3 contains 13 residues. Unique molecular identifiers were incorporated into the prepared TCRbeta library. TCRdb redid the calling of the PCR reads with MiXCR, one entry per CDR3 protein. This table holds about 210,000 distinct CDR3 sequences, approximately 19% found once. Comment on this clonotype: The antigen is undetermined.

The chain combines TRBV7-2 with TRBJ1-1; the D is unclear. The specimen was PBMCs, mostly from graft donor cells, collected 360 days after TCRalphabeta/CD19-depleted stem cell transplant. The sequence derives from a male patient under 10 years old who had a stem cell transplant for acute lymphoblastic leukemia, so the T cells may come from the graft donor. For the CDR3, the DNA is TGTGCCAGCAGCTCCTGGTACGGCACTGAAGCTTTCTTT. This translates into CASSSWYGTEAFF.